Below are 23 T cell receptor delta chains sequenced from a single sample in a study of gamma-delta T cells after stem cell transplantation. TCRdb re-processed the RT-PCR reads using CATT. The sample contains around 3,000 delta-chain clones, approximately 5% of which appear only once. The sequenced material came from gamma-delta T cells. These receptor sequences come from a human donor. It is not recorded whose cells these are; they may come from a transplant donor.

There are a few counts of this clone. The likely explanation is a read error, given a far larger clone one base away. Other DNA sequences in this sample translate to the same CDR3. V and J are TRDV2 and TRDJ1; 10 bases are shared with TRDD3. This CDR3 is built from 18 residues. Germline V gene lookup returns CDR1 GEAIGNYY and CDR2 EKD. The CDR3 sequence: CACDTVDKTGGFTDKLIF. CDR3 DNA: TGTGCCTGTGACACCGTCGACAAAACTGGGGGATTTACCGATAAGCTCATCTTT.

This clone was seen ten or more times. This sequence is one base from a far larger clone and is likely a read error. The identical CDR3 is also encoded by other nucleotide sequences in the sample. The chain joins TRDV2 to TRDJ1, with 8 bases lining up with TRDD3. The CDR3 consists of 13 residues. Germline loops: CDR1 GEAIGNYY, CDR2 EKD. Trimming took 1 base from V and 8 from J; bases not matched to a gene: 5. This CDR3 reads CACDTWGIDKLIF. The CDR3 DNA sequence: TGTGCCTGTGACACGTGGGGGATCGACAAACTCATCTTT.

This clone appeared a few times. One base separates it from a far larger clone, so it is likely a read error. In the same sample, other DNA sequences code for this CDR3. The gene calls are TRDV2 and TRDJ1; 8 bases align to TRDD3. The CDR3 contains 16 residues. The germline CDR1 and CDR2 sequences are GEAIGNYY and EKD. J was trimmed by 2 bases and V by 1 base; bases with no gene match: 8. The CDR3 protein is CACDTMAGGPTDKLIF. The CDR3 bases are TGTGCCTGTGACACAATGGCTGGGGGACCTACCGATAAACTCATCTTT.

This clone was found a few times. Given a far larger clone just one base away, this is likely a sequencing read error. The identical CDR3 is also encoded by other nucleotide sequences in the sample. The gene calls are TRDV2 and TRDJ1; D might be TRDD3 (5 bases). Trimming stripped 4 bases from V and 8 bases from J, with 19 bases between. This CDR3 has 14 amino acids. Germline lookup yields CDR1 GEAIGNYY and CDR2 EKD. The DNA of the CDR3 is TGTGCCTGTGAACCCTTAACTCCGGGGGTCAAACTCATCTTT. Protein product: CACEPLTPGVKLIF.

This clone was counted only a few times. The protein that TCRdb holds for this DNA derives from a much larger clone and differs from the translated DNA at residue 11, which likely indicates a read error; the protein shown here is translated from the DNA. The rearrangement links TRDV2 to TRDJ1, with 9 positions matching TRDD3. This CDR3 has 17 residues. With 3 bases clipped from V and 0 bases from J, the junction kept 10 bases outside the gene matches. In germline, CDR1 is GEAIGNYY, CDR2 EKD. CDR3 coding DNA: TGTGCCTGTGACCCCCTAGTACTGGGGGAGTACACCGATAAACTCATCTTT. Protein: CACDPLVLGEYTDKLIF.

Comment on this clone: A far larger clone is off by one base, so a read error is likely. The same CDR3 also results from other DNA sequences found in this sample. In DNA, the CDR3 is TGTGCCTGTGACACAGTGGGGACGTACACCGATAAACTTATCTTT. This codes for CACDTVGTYTDKLIF. The J gene is TRDJ1, the V gene TRDV2, with a possible D match to TRDD3 (5 bases). CDR3 length equals 15 residues. The germline V gene has CDR1 GEAIGNYY and CDR2 EKD.

Only a few counts were recorded for this clone. Just one base apart from a much larger clone, this may be a read error. The CDR3 DNA follows: TGTGCCTGTGACACTCTGGGGGAAAACAAGTACACCGAAAAACTCATCTTT. Translated, it gives CACDTLGENKYTEKLIF. V gene TRDV2 combines with J gene TRDJ1; TRDD3 agrees at 8 bases. The CDR3 runs 17 residues. Germline V gene lookup returns CDR1 GEAIGNYY and CDR2 EKD.

With regard to this clone: TCRdb assigns this DNA the protein of a much larger clone, which departs from its translation at residue 8; this likely reflects a read error, and the protein shown comes from translating the DNA. The V call is TRDV2, the J call TRDJ1; TRDD3 matches at 9 bases. The CDR3 runs 19 residues. The J segment lost 1 base and the V segment lost 0 bases, leaving 14 bases of the junction unmatched. Germline CDR1 is GEAIGNYY and CDR2 is EKD. CDR3 residues: CACDTLPWGYAEITDKLIF. CDR3 DNA: TGTGCCTGTGACACCCTCCCTTGGGGATACGCTGAAATCACCGATAAACTCATCTTT.

This clone showed up just a few times. A read error likely explains why the TCRdb protein, taken from a much larger clone, differs from this DNA's translation at residue 4; the protein shown is translated from the DNA. The V gene is TRDV2, the J gene TRDJ1; a possible D gene is TRDD3 (6 bases). The germline gives CDR1 GEAIGNYY, CDR2 EKD. The CDR3 loop spans 16 amino acids. The DNA for the CDR3 is TGTGCCTGTGGCACCGTGGAGGCAACTGGGAAAGATAAACTCATCTTT. Amino acids: CACGTVEATGKDKLIF.

This chain uses TRDV2 with TRDJ3, with D unclear. Deletions cut 0 bases from V and 3 bases from J, with 14 bases between. The CDR3 runs to 18 residues. The V gene's germline CDR1 is GEAIGNYY and CDR2 EKD. DNA for the CDR3: TGTGCCTGTGACACCGTGCGGAGTAGGGACTGGGACACCCGACAGATGTTTTTC. It yields the protein CACDTVRSRDWDTRQMFF.

This clone was detected a few times. Translating this DNA gives a protein that differs at residue 8 from the TCRdb one, which belongs to a much larger clone; a read error is likely, and the protein shown is this translation. The chain employs TRDV2 and TRDJ1, with 7 bases identical to TRDD3. Trimming removed 2 bases from V and 0 bases from J; junction bases left unmatched: 26. Germline-derived CDR1 and CDR2 are GEAIGNYY and EKD. The CDR3 is made up of 22 amino acids. The CDR3 nucleotides are TGTGCCTGTGACATTCTGGGGGGTACGCGGGACCGCAAGGACGTTTACACCGATAAACTCATCTTT. Its translation is CACDILGGTRDRKDVYTDKLIF.

Within the sample, this clone is medium-sized. The chain links TRDV2 to TRDJ1; weak D call: TRDD3 (5 bases). V was cut by 4 bases and J by 2 bases, with 10 bases left in between. The germline V gene has CDR1 GEAIGNYY and CDR2 EKD. The CDR3 is 13 residues long. CDR3 protein: CACEGIRTDKLIF. DNA of the CDR3: TGTGCCTGTGAAGGGATCCGTACCGATAAACTCATCTTT.

The sample holds a few counts of this clone. A far larger clone is one nucleotide away, so this likely arose from a read error. The rearrangement joins TRDV2 to TRDJ1; D perhaps matches TRDD3 (5 bases). This CDR3 has 14 residues. Trimming removed 3 bases at V and 3 bases at J, with 13 bases between. Germline V gives CDR1 GEAIGNYY, CDR2 EKD. The DNA of the CDR3 is TGTGCCTGTGACCGACTGGAGGAGTCCGATAAACTCATCTTT. Encoded protein: CACDRLEESDKLIF.

In this sample, this clone is medium-sized. This chain joins TRDV2 and TRDJ3, with 7 bases fitting TRDD3. CDR1 and CDR2 from the germline V gene are GEAIGNYY and EKD. The V and J ends lost 0 bases and 1 base, in that order; junction bases with no gene match: 11. There are 20 residues in the CDR3. CDR3 loop: CACDTPGGSPLSWDTRQMFF. The CDR3 coding sequence is TGTGCCTGTGACACCCCCGGGGGATCCCCCCTATCCTGGGACACCCGACAGATGTTTTTC.

This clone was counted a few times. TCRdb lists the protein of a much larger clone for this DNA, which differs at residue 7, so this is likely a read error; the protein given here is translated from the DNA itself. The genes are TRDV2 and TRDJ1; D is perhaps TRDD3 (5 bases). The CDR3 length is 14 residues. Trimming cost V 3 bases and J 7 bases, with 17 bases left between them. Germline lookup yields CDR1 GEAIGNYY and CDR2 EKD. CDR3 DNA: TGTGCCTGTGACTTTCTGTGGGATCGAGGTAAACTCATCTTT. Encoded protein: CACDFLWDRGKLIF.

On this clone itself: The protein TCRdb lists belongs to a much larger clone and differs from this DNA's translation at residue 8, which points to a read error; the protein shown is made from the DNA. The chain joins TRDV2 to TRDJ1; a weak D match, TRDD3 (6 bases). Germline CDR1 GEAIGNYY, CDR2 EKD. V was trimmed by 1 base and J by 3 bases, leaving 26 bases between them. The CDR3 length is 19 residues. This CDR3 reads CACDTLLSTRGSRPDKLIF. The CDR3 DNA reads as TGTGCCTGTGACACTCTGCTTTCAACCCGGGGATCTCGTCCCGATAAACTCATCTTT.

The table lists this clone with a few counts. This likely traces to a read error, being one base from a far larger clone. This sequence joins TRDV2 and TRDJ1; 9 nucleotides align to TRDD3. Germline values: CDR1 GEAIGNYY, CDR2 EKD. Trimming removed 2 bases from V and 0 bases from J; junction bases left unmatched: 18. This CDR3 comprises 20 residues. The CDR3 loop is CACDINTGGPRGIYTDKLIF. CDR3 nucleotides: TGTGCCTGTGACATCAATACTGGGGGACCCCGGGGCATATACACCGATAAACTCATCTTT.

In this sample, this clone turned up many times. This likely traces to a read error, being one base from a far larger clone. This sample also contains other DNA sequences that code for the same CDR3. The chain uses TRDV2 and TRDJ1, with D possibly being TRDD2 (5 bases). The V gene lost 0 bases and the J gene lost 2 bases, with 12 bases spanning the gap. This CDR3 is 15 amino acids long. CDR1 GEAIGNYY and CDR2 EKD come from the germline V gene. CDR3 amino acids: CACDTIGLHTDKLIF. The CDR3 region has the DNA TGTGCCTGTGACACCATTGGCCTTCATACCGATAAACTCATCTTT.

As regards this clone: It differs at one base from a far larger clone, so likely a read error. The sample holds other DNA sequences that translate to the same CDR3. The gene calls are TRDV2 and TRDJ3; D may be TRDD3 (6 bases). Germline CDR1 is GEAIGNYY and CDR2 is EKD. V lost 0 bases to trimming and J lost 2 bases, with 22 bases between them. The CDR3 length is 21 residues. Here the CDR3 DNA reads TGTGCCTGTGACACCGCGGAAAGAGGGAGGGATAACCCCTGGGACACCCGACAGATGTTTTTC. Its translation is CACDTAERGRDNPWDTRQMFF.

A note on this clone: The protein held in TCRdb is that of a much larger clone and does not match this DNA's translation at residue 5, likely because of a read error; the protein shown is translated from the DNA. The chain has TRDV2 and TRDJ1, with D tentatively TRDD3 (6 bases). This CDR3 comprises 20 residues. Looked up from germline, CDR1 is GEAIGNYY and CDR2 is EKD. V shed 3 bases and J shed 3 bases, with 31 bases lying between them. The CDR3 nucleotides read TGTGCCTGTGACCCAGGGTCTCTTTTGTTGGGGGCCCCCGTACCCGATAAACTCATCTTT. Encoded protein: CACDPGSLLLGAPVPDKLIF.

As to this clone: With a far larger clone one base away, a read error is the likely cause. This sample includes further DNA sequences coding for the same CDR3. The chain has TRDV2 and TRDJ1; 12 positions match TRDD3. With 1 base clipped from V and 6 bases from J, the junction kept 17 bases outside the gene matches. The CDR3 spans 19 residues. From germline, CDR1 is GEAIGNYY and CDR2 EKD. For the CDR3, the DNA is TGTGCCTGTGACACGGTACTGGGGGATACCAGGAGGTCTGAGAATAAACTCATCTTT. This gives the protein CACDTVLGDTRRSENKLIF.

V is TRDV2 and J is TRDJ1; 10 positions agree with TRDD3. The germline V gene has CDR1 GEAIGNYY and CDR2 EKD. The CDR3 consists of 17 residues. V gave up 3 bases and J gave up 4 bases; unmatched junction bases: 13. CDR3 region: CACDPLVLGDFGDKLIF. CDR3 coding DNA: TGTGCCTGTGACCCCCTTGTACTGGGGGATTTCGGCGATAAACTCATCTTT.

This clone is medium-sized (0.01 to 0.1%) within its sample. V is TRDV2 and J is TRDJ1; TRDD3 agrees at 8 bases. The length of the CDR3 is 18 residues. Germline CDR1 and CDR2: GEAIGNYY and EKD. Trimming took 2 bases from V and 0 from J; bases not matched to a gene: 13. The DNA of the CDR3 is TGTGCCTGTGACAAACTGGGGGCCCCGACTTTGTACACCGATAAACTCATCTTT. As protein: CACDKLGAPTLYTDKLIF.